These 18 T cell receptor beta chains were sequenced from one sample in a study of T cell responses to AZD1222 COVID-19 vaccine. Produced via immunoSEQ multiplex PCR; TCRdb's table is partial and in-frame only. The table includes some 80,000 clones, 80% to 90% detected once. The specimen comprised peripheral blood, sampled on day 0 of AZD1222 vaccination. These receptor sequences come from an adult in good health.

The CDR3 loop is CASTPTGGGSYEQYF. The CDR3 coding sequence is TGTGCCAGCACTCCCACTGGGGGGGGATCCTACGAGCAGTACTTC. This chain joins TRBV6-5 and TRBJ2-7, with 7 positions matching TRBD2. The CDR3 consists of 15 residues. The V gene's germline CDR1 is MNHEY and CDR2 SVGAGI. The V gene end was trimmed by 7 bases and the J gene end by 1 base; junction bases not matched to a gene: 10.

The CDR3 DNA follows: TGTGCCAGCAGTTTGGAGGGGTCTAATGAAAAACTGTTTTTT. Translation: CASSLEGSNEKLFF. The chain combines TRBV6-5 with TRBJ1-4; TRBD1 might be the D (5 bases). V was clipped by 4 bases and J by 3 bases, with 9 bases between them. This CDR3 is 14 amino acids long. Germline CDR1 and CDR2: MNHEY and SVGAGI.

This clone has a single count. The CDR3 coding sequence is TGTGCCAGCAGCCTCGGACCGGTTGAAAAACTGTTTTTT. Protein product: CASSLGPVEKLFF. This rearrangement joins TRBV5-6 to TRBJ1-4; D is unclear. The ends were cut back, 4 bases at V and 7 bases at J, with 11 bases in the middle. Germline V gene sequence: CDR1 SGHDT, CDR2 YYEEEE. The CDR3 contains 13 residues.

The chain has TRBV5-1 and TRBJ2-3; TRBD2 aligns across 12 bases. Germline CDR1 and CDR2: SGHRS and YFSETQ. V shed 4 bases, J shed 8 bases, and the junction held 11 bases outside the gene matches. This CDR3 region has 16 residues. The CDR3: CASSNQLAGGVGTQYF. The CDR3 DNA sequence: TGCGCCAGCAGCAACCAACTAGCGGGGGGCGTTGGTACGCAGTATTTT.

There are a few counts of this clone. The V and J genes are TRBV14 and TRBJ1-2; 10 bases line up with TRBD1. V dropped 4 bases and J dropped 2; count of bases not matched to a gene: 4. CDR3 length equals 15 residues. CDR1 and CDR2 from the germline V gene are SGHDN and FVKESK. CDR3 DNA: TGTGCCAGCAGCCTTGGGACAGGGGTCAACTATGGCTACACCTTC. It translates to CASSLGTGVNYGYTF.

The gene calls are TRBV6-5 and TRBJ1-2; possible D gene TRBD1, 6 bases. From germline, CDR1 is MNHEY and CDR2 SVGAGI. Trimming shortened V by 7 bases and J by 4 bases, and 16 bases separated the two germline ends. The CDR3 loop spans 14 amino acids. CDR3 nucleotide sequence: TGTGCCAGCATATCGGGGGCAACTGGCTATGGCTACACCTTC. Protein: CASISGATGYGYTF.

This chain uses TRBV10-3 with TRBJ1-2; D is unresolved. Germline CDR1 is ENHRY and CDR2 is SYGVKD. V shed 7 bases and J shed 0 bases, with 9 bases lying between them. The CDR3 totals 13 residues. The CDR3 loop reads CAIKAQTNYGYTF. The CDR3 nucleotides are TGTGCCATCAAGGCCCAGACTAACTATGGCTACACCTTC.

This clone was observed once. The chain recombines TRBV5-5 with TRBJ2-5; TRBD1 matches at 9 bases. V trimming: 4 bases; J trimming: 5 bases; junction bases outside the gene matches: 9. This CDR3 is 15 amino acids long. Germline V CDR1 and CDR2: SGHKS, YYEKEE (reference sequence). CDR3 sequence: CASSRDRARGETQYF. The CDR3 DNA is TGTGCCAGCAGCAGGGACAGGGCGCGGGGGGAGACCCAGTACTTC.

The rearrangement joins TRBV11-3 to TRBJ2-3; D is perhaps TRBD2 (7 bases). Per the germline V gene, CDR1 is SGHNT and CDR2 is YENEEA. The CDR3 has 14 amino acids. Trimming removed 5 bases from V and 5 bases from J, with 14 bases in between. DNA for the CDR3: TGTGCCAGCAGCCGTAGGGGGGGCGTAGATACGCAGTATTTT. Translated, it gives CASSRRGGVDTQYF.

V is TRBV6-5 and J is TRBJ1-6; 7 bases map to TRBD1. This CDR3 is 16 amino acids long. The V gene's germline CDR1 is MNHEY and CDR2 SVGAGI. Unmatched junction bases numbered 11, after V lost 3 bases and J lost 9 bases. The CDR3 DNA sequence: TGTGCCAGCAGTTATTCGGGACAGCCCTCTGTTTCACCCCTCCACTTT. This gives the protein CASSYSGQPSVSPLHF.

In its sample, this clone ranks as medium-sized. The V gene is TRBV27, the J gene TRBJ1-2; 8 bases fit TRBD1. CDR3 length: 16 residues. The germline V gene encodes CDR1 MNHEY and CDR2 SMNVEV (reference sequence). V shed 6 bases and J 4 bases; nucleotides not matched to a gene: 13. In DNA, the CDR3 is TGTGCCAGCAGCCGTACGACAGGGGCGGTATTCTATGGCTACACCTTC. Translation gives CASSRTTGAVFYGYTF.

The chain employs TRBV7-9 and TRBJ1-1; D is unresolved. The CDR3 spans 13 residues. Trimming stripped 1 base from V and 4 bases from J, with 7 bases between. The germline gives CDR1 SEHNR, CDR2 FQNEAQ (reference sequence). CDR3 in DNA: TGTGCCAGCAGCTTAGTTCTCGGCACTGAAGCTTTCTTT. Protein: CASSLVLGTEAFF.

V is TRBV28 and J is TRBJ1-6, with D uncertain. CDR3 size: 12 residues. V was clipped by 7 bases and J by 5 bases, with 6 bases between them. Germline values: CDR1 MDHEN, CDR2 SYDVKM. The CDR3 region has the DNA TGTGCCAGCACCTTTAATAATTCACCCCTCCACTTT. Translated, it gives CASTFNNSPLHF.

This chain connects TRBV5-4 to TRBJ1-2; tentative D call: TRBD1 (5 bases). This CDR3 region has 16 residues. Trimming removed 0 bases at V and 5 bases at J, with 17 bases between. From germline, CDR1 is SGHNT and CDR2 YYREEE (reference sequence). The CDR3: CASSLGAGVEQYGYTF. The CDR3, as DNA: TGTGCCAGCAGCTTGGGGGCGGGGGTCGAGCAATATGGCTACACCTTC.

V and J are TRBV30 and TRBJ2-2; no definite D call. Trimming took 8 bases from V and 1 from J, leaving 17 bases between them. The length of the CDR3 is 15 residues. The V gene's germline CDR1 is GTSNPN and CDR2 SVGIG (reference sequence). CDR3 DNA: TGTGCCCGAACGGCTGACTCCCTGAACACCGGGGAGCTGTTTTTT. This translates into CARTADSLNTGELFF.

The V call is TRBV6-2 or TRBV6-3, the J call TRBJ1-5; 7 positions match TRBD1. The J segment lost 1 base and the V segment lost 6 bases, leaving 6 bases of the junction unmatched. The germline V gene has CDR1 MNHEY and CDR2 SVGEGT. There are 15 residues in the CDR3. The CDR3 sequence: CASSPGQASNQPQHF. CDR3 DNA: TGTGCCAGCAGCCCCGGACAGGCGAGCAATCAGCCCCAGCATTTT.

V is TRBV5-3 and J is TRBJ1-1; perhaps TRBD1 as D (5 bases). TRBV5-3 is known as an ORF, though its function is uncertain. V was shortened by 3 bases and J by 3 bases, with 15 bases between the two germline ends. This CDR3 spans 15 amino acids. Here the CDR3 DNA reads TGTGCCAGAAGCTGGGGGGGACTTTTGGACACTGAAGCTTTCTTT. Its translation: CARSWGGLLDTEAFF.

The J gene is TRBJ2-3, the V gene TRBV3-1 (or the pseudogene TRBV3-2); D remains ambiguous. CDR1 LGHDT and CDR2 YNNKEL come from the germline V gene (reference sequence). Deletions cut 1 base from V and 6 bases from J, with 14 bases between. The CDR3 covers 15 residues. CDR3 in DNA: TGTGCCAGCAGCCAAGGTCAGGTTCGCGCGGATACGCAGTATTTT. Its protein product is CASSQGQVRADTQYF.